This T cell receptor (beta chain) was documented in a study of cytomegalovirus exposure and HLA in healthy donors (dated by TCRdb to about 2017). Some background on the complete study: An earlier analysis of some 620 of the donors reported 250 to 300 Gb of sequence data and 90 million to 120 million unique TCR beta sequences obtained from about 170 million T cells. Roughly 300 gigabases of sequencing data and approximately 91 million unique TCR sequences made up an early release that covered nearly 650 HLA-typed donors. The genetic ancestry cluster associated with self-reported Caucasian donors included about 81% of the roughly 410 genotyped donors. The study aimed to test whether cataloging public T cell receptors could reveal signatures of past pathogen exposure. The T cell repertoires of several hundred subjects were profiled by immunosequencing and related to cytomegalovirus serostatus. Besides the first cohort of 500 to 700 subjects, a separate validation cohort made up of 120 different subjects was used. To predict cytomegalovirus infection status, the study combined high-throughput TCR immunosequencing, statistical association of individual TCRs with disease status, and machine learning. To study patterns of TCR occurrence, a later analysis re-analyzed previously published TCR beta repertoires from around 660 donors and added high-resolution HLA genotyping. Rather than drawing on any new phenotypic data, the later analysis identified candidate immune exposures from TCR beta sequences and the way those sequences occurred across donors. To decide whether each TCR beta V gene segment behaved as functional or pseudogenic, an earlier analysis of 587 of the donors relied on high-throughput TCR beta sequencing. Donor age, sex, ethnicity and CMV serostatus were compiled together with the repertoire data. Genome-wide SNP genotypes for about three fifths of the roughly 670 donors were used in a later genetic analysis, which treated that subset as a discovery cohort. All discovery cohort repertoires had been generated using a single sequencing platform. Both class I and class II loci were covered by HLA typing, at four-digit resolution. Typing coverage differed by locus: A, B, C, DRB1 and DQB1 were typed in about 620-640 donors, DQA1 in 522, DPA1 in 606, and DPB1 in roughly 450. Roughly 5 DR-DQ haplotypes were handled as single units for association and clustering, since linkage in the cohort was strong. Among some 410 genotyped donors of the cohort, an average of approximately 240,000 unique TCR beta nucleotide sequences were sequenced per donor, around 18% of them non-productive.

V is trimmed back by 4 bases and J by 2 bases, and the junction contains 6 bases that no gene match accounts for. The CDR3 contains 15 residues, cysteine and phenylalanine counted. Only the CDR3 DNA stays, 45 bases, in frame from base 1. The germline V gene sets CDR1 to SGDLS and CDR2 to YYNGEE. On this clone: Its recognized antigen is unknown. Nothing much larger sits one base from this clone, and base qualities are not available.

Study-level results and caveats: A later analysis found that TCR association rates varied across HLA loci, with DRB1 alleles showing the most associated TCRs and HLA-C alleles the fewest. Several of the top co-occurrence clusters appeared to be linked to parvovirus B19, influenza, CMV and Epstein-Barr virus, according to a later analysis. A later genetic analysis associated a missense DCLRE1C variant with V-gene and J-gene trimming of TCR beta chains, and an independent cohort replicated the association. Three of the identified cytomegalovirus-associated TCR beta chains were confirmed in vitro to be specific for cytomegalovirus antigens. The study listed 150 to 200 TCR beta chains as associated with cytomegalovirus. Roughly uniform sequencing depth across donors was assumed in presence/absence analyses, although this assumption may not hold. The cohort was sequenced for TCR beta chains only, and without alpha or paired-chain data the features that could be detected were limited. While some public TCRs were present in many individuals, most TCR sequences turned up only very rarely across donors. Some IMGT-functional V segments, including TRBV6-2 and TRBV6-3, could not be told apart with the 87-base-pair reads, so those segments were excluded. Correlated functional status among segregating V segments might be attributable to linkage disequilibrium, but an unknown experimental factor could not be ruled out. A cluster of highly shared sequence variants was judged likely to be a technical artifact of the sequencing pipeline. CMV serostatus was the only immune exposure information available for the cohort. Because HLA typing was missing for some donors at each locus, association tests included only the typed subset. According to a later genetic analysis, donors in an Asian-associated ancestry cluster had fewer N-insertions in productive TCRs than the approximately 630-donor mean. Broadly in line with IMGT annotations, most TCR beta V segments showed up in productive rearrangements about 90% or about 30% of the time in an earlier analysis of some 590 of the donors. In a later analysis, most CMV-associated TCR beta chains were found to appear HLA-restricted, with HLA associations seemingly driven largely by CMV exposure. Because counts were too low, about 18 rarely observed V segments, including chromosome 9 orphons, were excluded from the earlier analysis of several hundred of the donors. A later analysis found that HLA-associated TCR beta chains were more clonally expanded and had lower generation probabilities than equally common non-associated chains. When HLA alleles, especially DR and DQ, strongly co-occurred, attributing TCR associations to individual alleles was difficult. The authors suggested that the approach could potentially be extended to other disease states and immunological phenotypes. At a false discovery rate of 0.05, a later analysis linked some 17,000 TCR beta sequences to specific HLA alleles. A further reported finding was that TCR beta sequences accurately predicted the HLA-A and HLA-B alleles for most subjects in the first cohort. Cytomegalovirus status was reported to be diagnosed by the classifier with high specificity and sensitivity in both the original and validation cohorts.

The cohort comprised 550 to 700 healthy bone marrow donors. All cohort members were sampled while nominally healthy, although unrecorded immune exposures were likely present. The donor tested CMV seropositive, placing the donor among the roughly 300 seropositive members of the cohort. A peripheral blood sample was collected from each donor, and TCR beta sequencing was performed on peripheral blood mononuclear cells. Genomic DNA was extracted from the blood cell samples with the Qiagen DNeasy Blood Extraction Kit. Library prep was done by the immunoSEQ multiplex PCR assay. For the multiplex PCR, a mixture combining 60 forward primers for TCR Vbeta segments and 13 reverse primers for TCR Jbeta segments was used. The CDR3 region of rearranged TCR beta genes was amplified from genomic DNA by a multiplex PCR assay. On the Illumina HiSeq System, the amplified TCR beta libraries were sequenced as 87-base-pair reads. In the authors' own workflow: Across the roughly 670 repertoires, a later analysis counted 80 million or so unique TCR beta chains, 9 million to 14 million of which were shared by at least two donors. Raw reads were error-corrected and collapsed into unique sequences with a nearest-neighbor algorithm that merged closely related sequences to remove PCR and sequencing errors. To assign V, D and J gene segments, CDR3 sequences were aligned to IMGT reference sequences. For a sequence to be retained, a match of at least six nucleotides to both a V gene segment and a J gene segment was required. Rearrangements were called productive when the CDR3 lacked stop codons and stayed in frame with V and J; all others were non-productive. CDR3 was defined by IMGT convention, running from the second conserved V-encoded cysteine to the conserved J-encoded phenylalanine. In an earlier analysis of around 640 of the donors, sequences lacking an unambiguous match to a single V gene segment were excluded. An earlier analysis of around 600 of the donors classified V segments as functional when productive rearrangements were above 56.7% and as segregating when the standard deviation between donors was above 5%. A statistical classification framework was built for diagnosing cytomegalovirus status from the catalog of TCR beta chain sequences. A later analysis assigned V and J genes by comparing TCR nucleotide sequences with IMGT/GENE-DB human TR gene sequences. Using the TCRdist pipeline, a later analysis assigned CDR3 sequences along with most-parsimonious VDJ recombination scenarios. In a later analysis, every TCR beta chain was defined by the combination of its CDR3 amino acid sequence and its V-gene family, and reads without a unique V-gene family were dropped. To address suspected cross-contamination and a sequencing artifact, a later analysis removed around 600 highly shared, low-generation-probability nucleotide sequences. For each public chain, a later analysis derived a clonal expansion index from normalized ranks of inferred template counts within each repertoire. In a later analysis, generation probabilities were computed using a VDJ recombination model fitted to out-of-frame rearrangements, and the results were checked against IGoR. A later analysis scored TCR-TCR, TCR-HLA and TCR-CMV co-occurrence with hypergeometric tests, applying a repertoire-size bias correction to TCR pairs. To estimate false discovery rates, a later analysis permuted the HLA or CMV assignments 20 times. In a later analysis, co-occurring TCRs were grouped using DBSCAN, and TCRdist sequence similarity was added for clustering within HLA-allele-positive subsets. Repertoires with fewer than 30,000 or more than 120,000 public chains, plus five repertoires with anomalous nucleotide sharing, were excluded from co-occurrence clustering. In TCRdb, the immuneACCESS table is reduced to in-frame sequences with V and J assigned. These tables do not hold every clone; where another copy was compared, an unresolved V gene accounts for under half, and the others remain unexplained. V and J calls and clone size are as listed in that table; D and trimming were resolved from the DNA. The sample records about 82,000 clones, approximately 69% of which are singletons. The top ten clones comprise over 8% of the sample.

The chain was built from TRBV9 and TRBJ2-1; 7 of the junction bases match TRBD2. The sequence came from a man in his forties or fifties in good health and CMV-seropositive. The sample was PBMCs. The nucleotides are TGTGCCAGCAGCACGAGCGGGATCCCCTACAATGAGCAGTTCTTC. The encoded protein is CASSTSGIPYNEQFF.